This TCR beta chain appears in the sequencing data of a study of glioma-infiltrating T cells after dendritic cell vaccination. Across the study: Patients received autologous tumor lysate-pulsed dendritic cell vaccination between about 2003 and 2012.

The CDR3 spans 16 residues. V was clipped by 0 bases and J by 5 bases; unmatched bases: 6. Per germline, CDR1 SGHRS and CDR2 YFSETQ. Indicated time point: after dendritic cell vaccination, including at tumor progression/relapse. Only in-frame clones appear in the TCRdb table, and some are missing; sequencing was by immunoSEQ multiplex PCR. The sample contains some 99,000 clones, 80% of which appear only once. Material: blood, obtained after dendritic cell vaccination. The clonotype comes from a human donor with glioblastoma. The rearrangement uses TRBV5-1 and TRBJ2-1, with 9 positions matching TRBD1. The CDR3 DNA sequence: TGCGCCAGCAGCTTGGGGGTACAGGGGGCACACAATGAGCAGTTCTTC. Its protein product is CASSLGVQGAHNEQFF. The full variable domain, with the rest looked up from reference TRBV5-1 and TRBJ2-1, is KAGVTQTPRYLIKTRGQQVTLSCSPISGHRSVSWYQQTPGQGLQFLFEYFSETQRNKGNFPGRFSGRQFSNSRSEMNVSTLELGDSALYLCASSLGVQGAHNEQFFGPGTRLTVL.